Listed here are 27 T cell receptor beta chains from one sample, sequenced in a study of radiation and T cells in renal cell carcinoma. The protocol was immunoSEQ multiplex PCR, while the TCRdb copy is restricted to in-frame clones and leaves out a portion. The sample records around 180,000 clones, about nine tenths being singletons. Time point meaning: blood 4 weeks post-SBRT, at nephrectomy. Treatment indicated: 15 Gy SBRT to primary tumor, nephrectomy 4 weeks later. The material was blood, obtained from a patient whose treatment included radiotherapy and nephrectomy. The receptors come from a woman aged 45 to 65 with renal cell carcinoma.

This clone was counted once. Other DNA sequences in the sample encode the same CDR3. The rearrangement uses TRBV5-1 and TRBJ2-2; TRBD2 might be the D (6 bases). V dropped 4 bases and J dropped 4 bases, with 11 bases sitting between them. Germline CDR1 reads SGHRS; CDR2 reads YFSETQ. The CDR3 is 14 amino acids. This CDR3 reads CASSASGGTGELFF. The CDR3 nucleotides are TGCGCCAGCAGCGCTTCCGGGGGCACCGGGGAGCTGTTTTTT. The full variable domain, its missing parts supplied by reference TRBV5-1 and TRBJ2-2, is KAGVTQTPRYLIKTRGQQVTLSCSPISGHRSVSWYQQTPGQGLQFLFEYFSETQRNKGNFPGRFSGRQFSNSRSEMNVSTLELGDSALYLCASSASGGTGELFFGEGSRLTVL.

V gene TRBV5-4 combines with J gene TRBJ2-7, with D perhaps matching TRBD2 (5 bases). Trimming took 4 bases from V and 5 from J, leaving 19 bases between them. This CDR3 contains 15 residues. The germline CDR1 and CDR2 sequences are SGHNT and YYREEE (reference sequence). For the CDR3, the DNA is TGTGCCAGCAGCGGACCGGACCGGGGTGGGAACGAGCAGTACTTC. Its translation: CASSGPDRGGNEQYF. Drawing the rest from reference TRBV5-4 and TRBJ2-7, the complete variable domain is ETGVTQSPTHLIKTRGQQVTLRCSSQSGHNTVSWYQQALGQGPQFIFQYYREEENGRGNFPPRFSGLQFPNYSSELNVNALELDDSALYLCASSGPDRGGNEQYFGPGTRLTVT.

The chain carries TRBV16 and TRBJ2-7; D unresolved. The CDR3 consists of 15 residues. The germline V gene has CDR1 KGHSY and CDR2 FQNENV. V was cut by 4 bases and J by 2 bases, with 15 bases left in between. CDR3 loop: CASSLPQTDPYEQYF. CDR3 DNA: TGTGCCAGCAGCCTTCCCCAGACGGACCCCTACGAGCAGTACTTC.

The chain is built from TRBV2 and TRBJ1-5; TRBD1 agrees at 7 bases. Germline CDR1 is SNHLY and CDR2 is FYNNEI. V lost 6 bases and J lost 5; bases outside the gene matches: 7. The CDR3 extends over 14 amino acids. CDR3 coding DNA: TGTGCCAGCAGACCCAGGGGGATCGATCAGCCCCAGCATTTT. Residues: CASRPRGIDQPQHF. The full variable domain, in which reference TRBV2 and TRBJ1-5 provide the parts outside the CDR3, is EPEVTQTPSHQVTQMGQEVILRCVPISNHLYFYWYRQILGQKVEFLVSFYNNEISEKSEIFDDQFSVERPDGSNFTLKIRSTKLEDSAMYFCASRPRGIDQPQHFGDGTRLSIL.

The rearrangement uses TRBV6-6 and TRBJ2-7; D gene unclear. The V gene's germline CDR1 is MNHNY and CDR2 SVGAGI (reference sequence). V was pared by 0 bases and J by 4 bases, with 10 bases between. CDR3 length equals 14 residues. CDR3 protein: CASSYSIWGYEQYF. The DNA for the CDR3 is TGTGCCAGCAGTTACTCGATATGGGGTTACGAGCAGTACTTC.

This clone was counted at least ten times. CDR3 in DNA: TGTGCCAGCAGCTTGGAGGGGTGGAGTGCTCAGCCCCAGCATTTT. It is translated as CASSLEGWSAQPQHF. J is TRBJ1-5 and V is TRBV5-5; possible D gene TRBD1, 5 bases. Trimming shortened V by 0 bases and J by 6 bases, and 13 bases separated the two germline ends. Germline V CDR1 and CDR2: SGHKS, YYEKEE (reference sequence). CDR3 length: 15 residues. The variable domain in full, completed from reference TRBV5-5 and TRBJ1-5, reads DAGVTQSPTHLIKTRGQQVTLRCSPISGHKSVSWYQQVLGQGPQFIFQYYEKEERGRGNFPDRFSARQFPNYSSELNVNALLLGDSALYLCASSLEGWSAQPQHFGDGTRLSIL.

This chain joins TRBV7-9 and TRBJ1-5, with D hard to call. CDR3 length equals 15 residues. Looked up from germline, CDR1 is SEHNR and CDR2 is FQNEAQ (reference sequence). V lost 1 base, J lost 6 bases, and 13 bases lay in between. CDR3 in DNA: TGTGCCAGCAGCTTAGATGTCACAGTAGGTCAGCCCCAGCATTTT. This sequence encodes CASSLDVTVGQPQHF.

The chain is built from TRBV7-3 and TRBJ2-5; D is perhaps TRBD1 (7 bases). The CDR3 is 17 residues long. Between the trimmed V and J ends, which lost 0 bases and 1 base, there was a span of 15 bases. From germline, CDR1 is SGHTA and CDR2 FQGTGA. The CDR3, as DNA: TGTGCCAGCAGCTTAACGTTGTCAGGGGGAGGCCAAGAGACCCAGTACTTC. Its protein is CASSLTLSGGGQETQYF.

To note about this clone: Other nucleotide sequences from this sample produce the same CDR3. The chain recombines TRBV19 with TRBJ1-3; D remains ambiguous. The CDR3 runs to 14 residues. CDR1 is LNHDA, CDR2 SQIVND, per germline (reference sequence). The V gene lost 2 bases and the J gene lost 4 bases, with 9 bases spanning the gap. The CDR3 nucleotides are TGTGCCAGTAGTATAAGAGGGTTCGGAAACACCATATATTTT. Protein sequence: CASSIRGFGNTIYF. Based on the CDR3 plus reference TRBV19 and TRBJ1-3, the full variable domain is DGGITQSPKYLFRKEGQNVTLSCEQNLNHDAMYWYRQDPGQGLRLIYYSQIVNDFQKGDIAEGYSVSREKKESFPLTVTSAQKNPTAFYLCASSIRGFGNTIYFGEGSWLTVV.

This clone was seen a single time. This chain links TRBV7-2 with TRBJ2-2; D not resolved. V was cut by 1 base and J by 7 bases, with 4 bases left in between. Germline loops: CDR1 SGHTA, CDR2 FQGNSA. The CDR3 is made up of 12 amino acids. Here the CDR3 reads CASSLVGGELFF. DNA of the CDR3: TGTGCCAGCAGCTTAGTGGGCGGGGAGCTGTTTTTT.

The CDR3 DNA reads TGTGCCAGCAGCGCGACAGGGGGGGAAGTTCAGCCCCAGCATTTT. It encodes CASSATGGEVQPQHF. The chain links TRBV9 to TRBJ1-5; TRBD1 agrees at 9 bases. Germline V gives CDR1 SGDLS, CDR2 YYNGEE. Trimming cost V 3 bases and J 6 bases; bases outside gene matches: 7. The CDR3 consists of 15 residues.

The gene calls are TRBV6-5 and TRBJ1-1; D uncertain. CDR1 MNHEY and CDR2 SVGAGI come from the germline V gene. Trimming pared 2 bases from V and 4 bases from J, leaving 11 bases between. The CDR3 is 14 amino acids. CDR3 residues: CASSYDTITTEAFF. CDR3 in DNA: TGTGCCAGCAGTTACGACACGATCACCACTGAAGCTTTCTTT.

This clone has just a few counts. V is TRBV19 and J is TRBJ1-5; weak D call: TRBD1 (6 bases). This CDR3 has 14 residues. V shed 5 bases and J shed 7 bases, with 15 bases lying between them. Germline-derived CDR1 and CDR2 are LNHDA and SQIVND (reference sequence). CDR3 protein: CASSLGRGSQPQHF. The CDR3 DNA follows: TGTGCCAGTAGTCTGGGCAGGGGTAGCCAGCCCCAGCATTTT.

This clone has only one observation. The DNA is omitted, as the CDR3 cannot be located on it reliably, and the CDR3 follows TCRdb's listing. This sequence joins TRBV4-3 and TRBJ2-2; TRBD2, as called in the table, went unchecked against the DNA. The CDR3 region is 14 residues in length, termini included. In germline, CDR1 is LGHNA, CDR2 YSLEER. The CDR3 sequence: CASSQELRAGELFF.

The chain recombines TRBV7-3 with TRBJ1-1, with a weak D call TRBD1 (6 bases). The germline V gene has CDR1 SGHTA and CDR2 FQGTGA. This CDR3 region has 16 residues. V was clipped by 3 bases and J by 1 base, with 15 bases between them. The CDR3 region is CASSLGSGARNTEAFF. CDR3 in DNA: TGTGCCAGCAGCTTGGGATCGGGGGCGAGGAACACTGAAGCTTTCTTT.

The V gene is TRBV18, the J gene TRBJ1-1; possible D gene TRBD1, 5 bases. The length of the CDR3 is 15 residues. CDR1 and CDR2 (germline): KGHSH, LQKENI. The V end was cut by 3 bases, the J end by 1 base, with 12 bases between. The CDR3 protein is CASSPLGVRNTEAFF. The CDR3 DNA reads TGTGCCAGCTCACCTCTGGGGGTTAGGAACACTGAAGCTTTCTTT.

The V gene is TRBV18, the J gene TRBJ1-1; the match to TRBD1 covers 10 bases. There are 16 residues in the CDR3. V was clipped by 3 bases and J by 0 bases; unmatched bases: 4. Looked up from germline, CDR1 is KGHSH and CDR2 is LQKENI. The CDR3 DNA is TGTGCCAGCTCACCCGGGACAGGGGTAATGAACACTGAAGCTTTCTTT. It encodes CASSPGTGVMNTEAFF.

With respect to this clone: Other DNA sequences in the sample encode the same CDR3. This chain connects TRBV9 to TRBJ2-3; TRBD1 or TRBD2 may be the D gene (5 bases each). The CDR3 totals 12 residues. Germline-derived CDR1 and CDR2 are SGDLS and YYNGEE. V dropped 2 bases and J dropped 6 bases, with 7 bases sitting between them. The CDR3 nucleotides are TGTGCCAGCAGCGTCAGGGAGGATACGCAGTATTTT. Residues: CASSVREDTQYF.

The chain links TRBV19 to TRBJ1-2; TRBD1 agrees at 8 bases. This CDR3 has 15 amino acids. In germline, CDR1 is LNHDA, CDR2 SQIVND (reference sequence). With V trimmed by 1 base and J by 6 bases, 7 bases remained unmatched. CDR3 nucleotide sequence: TGTGCCAGTAGTATAGGCCCGACAGGGGTGAATGGCTACACCTTC. Translating gives CASSIGPTGVNGYTF.

The CDR3 DNA follows: TGTGCCAGCAGTGAATTTATAATATCTGCAGAGACCCAGTACTTC. This sequence encodes CASSEFIISAETQYF. The V call is TRBV25-1, the J call TRBJ2-5; D uncertain. Trimming took 1 base from V and 4 from J, leaving 13 bases between them. CDR3 length: 15 amino acids. CDR1 and CDR2 (germline): MGHDK, SYGVNS.

The V call is TRBV7-3, the J call TRBJ2-3; D unresolved. V dropped 0 bases and J dropped 6 bases, with 7 bases sitting between them. CDR3 size: 13 residues. Germline V lookup: CDR1 SGHTA, CDR2 FQGTGA. The CDR3 DNA reads TGTGCCAGCAGCTTAACCAATCGGGATACGCAGTATTTT. Protein sequence: CASSLTNRDTQYF.

The rearrangement links TRBV6-1 to TRBJ2-1, with a weak D call TRBD1 (6 bases). Looked up from germline, CDR1 is MNHNS and CDR2 is SASEGT. The V and J ends lost 1 base and 6 bases respectively, with 13 bases between them. The CDR3 is 15 amino acids. The CDR3 DNA sequence: TGTGCCAGCAGTGAAGGCAGGGGCCATGGCAATGAGCAGTTCTTC. It codes for CASSEGRGHGNEQFF.

The V gene is TRBV4-2, the J gene TRBJ2-3; maybe TRBD2 (6 bases). V was pared by 3 bases and J by 4 bases, with 14 bases between. Per germline, CDR1 LGHNA and CDR2 YNFKEQ. CDR3 length: 15 residues. DNA of the CDR3: TGTGCCAGCAGCCAGGGGACTGGATCGGCAGATACGCAGTATTTT. Protein product: CASSQGTGSADTQYF.

This chain links TRBV2 with TRBJ2-7; maybe TRBD2 (6 bases). Trimming removed 1 base at V and 3 bases at J, with 10 bases between. Germline assignment: CDR1 SNHLY and CDR2 FYNNEI. The CDR3 is 14 amino acids. DNA of the CDR3: TGTGCCAGCAGTGAAGTGGGGGGAAGCTACGAGCAGTACTTC. It translates to CASSEVGGSYEQYF.

This clone has just a few counts. The genes are TRBV18 and TRBJ1-1; unclear D gene. CDR3 length: 15 residues. Germline CDR1 reads KGHSH; CDR2 reads LQKENI. V shed 3 bases and J shed 1 base, with 12 bases lying between them. The CDR3 loop is CASSPFGAGNTEAFF. The CDR3 DNA reads TGTGCCAGCTCACCGTTCGGAGCAGGGAACACTGAAGCTTTCTTT.

This chain joins TRBV4-1 and TRBJ2-7; no reliable D call. Per the germline V gene, CDR1 is MGHRA and CDR2 is YSYEKL. The V end lost 3 bases, the J end lost 1 base, and 10 bases lay between the germline ends. CDR3 length: 14 amino acids. CDR3 nucleotide sequence: TGCGCCAGCAGCCAGGGGATCCAGTCCTACGAGCAGTACTTC. Translation gives CASSQGIQSYEQYF.

The rearrangement joins TRBV7-2 to TRBJ2-6; 8 positions match TRBD1. Unmatched junction bases numbered 1, after V lost 1 base and J lost 2 bases. This CDR3 spans 16 amino acids. Germline V gives CDR1 SGHTA, CDR2 FQGNSA. This chain's CDR3 is CASSLGTGPGANVLTF. The DNA of the CDR3 is TGTGCCAGCAGCTTAGGGACAGGGCCTGGGGCCAACGTCCTGACTTTC.